The 9 T cell receptor beta chains below come from one sample, sequenced in a study of TIL therapy for anti-PD-1-resistant metastatic lung cancer. Time point specified: pre-treatment sample, taken before nivolumab and TIL therapy. The immunoSEQ assay was v3. This table comes from immunoSEQ multiplex PCR, and its TCRdb copy is limited to in-frame clones, with some not included. The table lists about 59,000 clones, around 70% of them singletons. The sample consisted of blood, taken at baseline. These receptors all come from a person aged 25 to 80 with non-small cell lung cancer.

The rearrangement joins TRBV11-3 to TRBJ2-1, with a tentative D call TRBD2 (6 bases). The CDR3 extends over 16 amino acids. The germline V gene has CDR1 SGHNT and CDR2 YENEEA. Trimming pared 5 bases from V and 2 bases from J, leaving 16 bases between. CDR3 in DNA: TGTGCCAGCAGCCTAGGCGGCGGGACCCCCTACAATGAGCAGTTCTTC. This encodes CASSLGGGTPYNEQFF.

The CDR3 is CSVSSMNTEAFF. The CDR3 nucleotides read TGCAGCGTTTCTTCAATGAACACTGAAGCTTTCTTT. The V call is TRBV29-1, the J call TRBJ1-1, with no clear D. The CDR3 has 12 residues. Germline V lookup: CDR1 SQVTM, CDR2 ANQGSEA. Trimming removed 5 bases from V and 0 bases from J, with 7 bases in between.

The chain recombines TRBV28 with TRBJ2-3; 8 bases agree with TRBD1. Germline CDR1 MDHEN, CDR2 SYDVKM. CDR3 length: 13 amino acids. V dropped 10 bases and J dropped 4; count of bases not matched to a gene: 7. CDR3 residues: CAIDTGGADTQYF. CDR3 DNA: TGTGCCATCGATACAGGGGGAGCAGATACGCAGTATTTT.

A single count supports this clone. This chain joins TRBV6-5 and TRBJ2-5; TRBD2 matches 7 bases. V was pared by 6 bases and J by 5 bases, with 9 bases of the junction left unmatched. In germline, CDR1 is MNHEY, CDR2 SVGAGI. This CDR3 has 14 residues. The DNA for the CDR3 is TGTGCCAGCAGCCCGGCGGGAGAGAGGGAGACCCAGTACTTC. This gives the protein CASSPAGERETQYF.

The chain uses TRBV11-3 and TRBJ2-2, with 10 bases fitting TRBD2. V was pared by 3 bases and J by 6 bases, with 4 bases of the junction left unmatched. Germline CDR1 and CDR2: SGHNT and YENEEA. The CDR3 is 15 residues long. For the CDR3, the DNA is TGTGCCAGCAGCTTCACTAGCGGGGCCCCCGGGGAGCTGTTTTTT. Its protein is CASSFTSGAPGELFF.

V is TRBV5-1 and J is TRBJ1-2, with no clear D. Trimming took 0 bases from V and 3 from J, leaving 15 bases between them. This CDR3 is 16 amino acids long. In germline, CDR1 is SGHRS, CDR2 YFSETQ. The CDR3 DNA is TGCGCCAGCAGCTTGGAAGGGTCCCAACGGGACTATGGCTACACCTTC. Amino acid sequence: CASSLEGSQRDYGYTF.

In this sample, this clone turned up a few times. This chain uses TRBV27 with TRBJ1-2; TRBD1 agrees at 8 bases. CDR3 length: 15 residues. Losses at the gene ends were 6 bases for V and 1 base for J; bases not matched to a gene: 7. CDR1 is MNHEY and CDR2 is SMNVEV in the germline V gene (reference sequence). CDR3 region: CASRYRDRHNYGYTF. The DNA for the CDR3 is TGTGCCAGCAGGTATAGGGACAGGCATAACTATGGCTACACCTTC.

The rearrangement joins TRBV19 to TRBJ1-1; possibly TRBD1 for D (5 bases). This CDR3 spans 15 amino acids. V lost 3 bases and J 7 bases, leaving 18 bases between the germline ends. The germline CDR1 and CDR2 sequences are LNHDA and SQIVND (reference sequence). CDR3 DNA sequence: TGTGCCAGTAGTATCAGTACAGCGACAGCCGGTGAAGCTTTCTTT. Translation gives CASSISTATAGEAFF.

The chain uses TRBV7-2 and TRBJ1-1, with 7 bases identical to TRBD1. Germline V gene sequence: CDR1 SGHTA, CDR2 FQGNSA. The CDR3 is 14 amino acids. After removal of 3 bases from V and 13 bases from J, the junction contained 14 bases not matched to a gene. CDR3 sequence (DNA): TGTGCCAGCAGCTTTGACAGGGCCCAAAGGAGGATTTTCTTT. Its protein is CASSFDRAQRRIFF.